The 28 T cell receptor beta chains in this list originate from one sample, sequenced in a study of early T cells in non-severe SARS-CoV-2 infection. Each CDR3 protein is one row after TCRdb ran MiXCR on the 5' RACE reads. The table lists fewer than 35,000 distinct CDR3 sequences, under 6% of them singletons, with roughly 13% in the top ten. Material for sequencing was whole blood. Receptors originate from an adult who was a healthcare worker with PCR-confirmed SARS-CoV-2 infection or an uninfected control (not recorded which).

This clonotype has at least ten counts. V and J are TRBV27 and TRBJ2-3, with a possible D match to TRBD1 (6 bases). Trimming shortened V by 6 bases and J by 0 bases, and 13 bases separated the two germline ends. Germline CDR1 reads MNHEY; CDR2 reads SMNVEV (reference sequence). The CDR3 totals 15 residues. The CDR3: CASRPGQRSTDTQYF. The CDR3 coding sequence is TGTGCCAGCAGACCGGGACAAAGAAGCACAGATACGCAGTATTTT.

This clonotype was seen more than once but under ten times. The V and J genes are TRBV25-1 and TRBJ1-2; no reliable D call. Trimming took 1 base from V and 4 from J, leaving 10 bases between them. Germline V gene sequence: CDR1 MGHDK, CDR2 SYGVNS. CDR3 size: 14 residues. The CDR3 region is CASSESAGIYGYTF. CDR3 nucleotide sequence: TGTGCCAGCAGTGAATCGGCCGGGATCTATGGCTACACCTTC.

The chain carries TRBV6-4 and TRBJ2-1, with a weak D call TRBD1 (6 bases). Trimming took 0 bases from V and 7 from J, leaving 19 bases between them. This CDR3 region has 17 residues. The germline V gene has CDR1 MRHNA and CDR2 SNTAGT. In DNA form, the CDR3 reads TGTGCCAGCAGTGACTCTTTCCAGGGGATTGTTGGGAATGAGCAGTTCTTC. Translated: CASSDSFQGIVGNEQFF.

This clonotype came up many times. The rearrangement uses TRBV5-5 and TRBJ1-5, with D maybe TRBD1 (6 bases). Germline-derived CDR1 and CDR2 are SGHKS and YYEKEE (reference sequence). The CDR3 totals 14 residues. V was pared by 3 bases and J by 0 bases, with 7 bases between. CDR3 in DNA: TGTGCCAGCAGCTCGGACAGTAGCAATCAGCCCCAGCATTTT. It codes for CASSSDSSNQPQHF.

This clonotype was counted ten times or more. This chain uses TRBV7-8 with TRBJ2-7; TRBD2 agrees at 13 bases. This CDR3 region has 16 residues. Trimming cost V 5 bases and J 0 bases; bases outside gene matches: 4. The germline gives CDR1 SGHVS, CDR2 FQNEAQ. CDR3 sequence reads: CASSPWTSGSSYEQYF. The CDR3 nucleotides are TGTGCCAGCAGCCCCTGGACTAGCGGGAGCTCCTACGAGCAGTACTTC.

The rearrangement links TRBV13 to TRBJ2-6, with 7 bases fitting TRBD1. The V gene's germline CDR1 is PRHDT and CDR2 FYEKMQ (reference sequence). Trimming cost V 6 bases and J 0 bases; bases outside gene matches: 2. This CDR3 region has 15 residues. The CDR3 bases are TGTGCCAGCAGACACAGGGGCTCTGGGGCCAACGTCCTGACTTTC. This gives the protein CASRHRGSGANVLTF.

This clonotype appeared a few times. V gene TRBV7-9 combines with J gene TRBJ2-3; weak D call: TRBD2 (5 bases). The germline V and J ends were trimmed by 5 bases and 0 bases, with 12 bases remaining between them. The CDR3 runs to 15 residues. Germline loops: CDR1 SEHNR, CDR2 FQNEAQ (reference sequence). The CDR3 DNA follows: TGTGCCAGCAGCCGAGAGCGGTTTAGCACAGATACGCAGTATTTT. Residues: CASSRERFSTDTQYF.

The chain uses TRBV27 and TRBJ1-2; perhaps TRBD1 as D (5 bases). The CDR3 spans 12 residues. V lost 5 bases and J 5 bases, leaving 9 bases between the germline ends. CDR1 is MNHEY and CDR2 is SMNVEV in the germline V gene (reference sequence). DNA for the CDR3: TGTGCCAGCAGTGGAGGGACTTATGGCTACACCTTC. It encodes CASSGGTYGYTF.

This clonotype was observed a handful of times. Possible read error: a much larger clone is one base away. The chain is built from TRBV19 and TRBJ1-2, with 7 bases matching TRBD1. The CDR3 runs 13 residues. Germline CDR1 and CDR2: LNHDA and SQIVND (reference sequence). CDR3 in amino acids: CASSPGDSYGHTF. The CDR3 DNA reads TGTGCCAGTTCGCCGGGGGACAGTTATGGCCACACCTTC.

This chain links TRBV19 with TRBJ2-4; D possibly corresponds to TRBD1 (6 bases). Trimming cost V 5 bases and J 6 bases, with 11 bases left between them. CDR3 size: 13 residues. Germline CDR1 LNHDA, CDR2 SQIVND (reference sequence). CDR3: CASSALQGNIQYF. Here the CDR3 DNA reads TGTGCCAGTAGTGCATTACAGGGAAACATTCAGTACTTC.

This clonotype has ten or more counts. V and J are TRBV4-2 and TRBJ1-1, with no clear D. This CDR3 has 16 amino acids. Trimming took 0 bases from V and 0 from J, leaving 11 bases between them. The germline CDR1 and CDR2 sequences are LGHNA and YNFKEQ. The CDR3 DNA follows: TGTGCCAGCAGCCAAGAGAGTTCACAGCTGAACACTGAAGCTTTCTTT. Translation: CASSQESSQLNTEAFF.

This clonotype was recorded at least ten times. This sequence joins TRBV6-6 and TRBJ1-6; 7 nucleotides match TRBD1. Germline V gene data show CDR1 as MNHNY and CDR2 as SVGAGI (reference sequence). The V gene end was trimmed by 6 bases and the J gene end by 0 bases; junction bases not matched to a gene: 8. CDR3 size: 17 residues. CDR3 nucleotides: TGTGCCAGCAGCCTGGGACAGCTGAGCTCCTATAATTCACCCCTCCACTTT. This translates into CASSLGQLSSYNSPLHF.

This clonotype was recorded a few times. The V gene is TRBV12-3 or TRBV12-4, the J gene TRBJ1-6, with 8 positions matching TRBD1. The V gene end was trimmed by 5 bases and the J gene end by 8 bases; junction bases not matched to a gene: 5. The CDR3 length is 14 residues. The CDR3 here is CASSRDRGDSPLHF. CDR3 DNA sequence: TGTGCCAGCAGTCGTGACAGGGGTGATTCACCCCTCCACTTT.

The rearrangement uses TRBV29-1 and TRBJ2-2; perhaps D is TRBD1 or TRBD2 (6 bases each). The length of the CDR3 is 16 residues. Germline CDR1 is SQVTM and CDR2 is ANQGSEA. Trimming cost V 4 bases and J 2 bases, with 17 bases left between them. The CDR3 protein is CSVGVRGALNTGELFF. As DNA, the CDR3 is TGCAGCGTTGGGGTGAGGGGGGCCCTAAACACCGGGGAGCTGTTTTTT.

To note about this clonotype: A much larger clone is a single base away; this may be a read error. In nucleotides, the CDR3 is TGTGCCAGCAGCTTTGGCTGGCCCGGGGAGCTGTTTTTT. Amino acids: CASSFGWPGELFF. This chain joins TRBV5-4 and TRBJ2-2; no clear D. Germline CDR1 SGHNT, CDR2 YYREEE (reference sequence). V gave up 2 bases and J gave up 6 bases, with 8 bases separating them. This CDR3 is 13 amino acids long.

The rearrangement links TRBV6-5 to TRBJ2-7; 7 bases are a match to TRBD2. The junction had 13 bases not matched to a gene; V was cut back by 6 bases and J by 5 bases. Germline lookup yields CDR1 MNHEY and CDR2 SVGAGI. The CDR3 loop spans 15 amino acids. CDR3 nucleotides: TGTGCCAGCAGCCCGTGGAGCGGGGAGAGAAACGAGCAGTACTTC. Its translation is CASSPWSGERNEQYF.

At least ten counts were recorded for this clonotype. The chain has TRBV27 and TRBJ1-5, with 7 positions matching TRBD1. V trimming: 10 bases; J trimming: 0 bases; junction bases outside the gene matches: 9. CDR1 is MNHEY, CDR2 SMNVEV, per germline (reference sequence). This CDR3 has 15 residues. The CDR3 region is CATRDRAGSNQPQHF. The CDR3 region has the DNA TGTGCCACCAGAGACAGGGCCGGTAGCAATCAGCCCCAGCATTTT.

This clonotype was observed at least ten times. This chain uses TRBV12-3 or TRBV12-4 with TRBJ1-6; D is ambiguous. This CDR3 has 13 amino acids. The V end was cut by 8 bases, the J end by 7 bases, with 12 bases between. CDR3 loop: CASATLANSPLHF. In DNA, the CDR3 is TGTGCCAGCGCCACCTTAGCGAATTCACCCCTCCACTTT.

This clonotype was found many times. The chain links TRBV10-1 to TRBJ2-3; D unclear. V shed 0 bases and J shed 0 bases, with 7 bases lying between them. Germline V gene lookup returns CDR1 WNHNN and CDR2 SYGVQD (reference sequence). This CDR3 has 15 amino acids. CDR3 nucleotides: TGCGCCAGCAGTGAGTCAGACCCTAGCACAGATACGCAGTATTTT. Protein: CASSESDPSTDTQYF.

There are many counts of this clonotype. The chain uses TRBV6-5 and TRBJ2-7; 12 bases map to TRBD2. This CDR3 contains 19 residues. Germline V lookup: CDR1 MNHEY, CDR2 SVGAGI. J gave up 1 base and V 2 bases, and 12 bases lay outside the gene matches. In DNA form, the CDR3 reads TGTGCCAGCAGTTACCGCCCACCCTCGACTAGCGGGGGTTCCTACGAGCAGTACTTC. The encoded protein is CASSYRPPSTSGGSYEQYF.

This clonotype was detected only a few times. The chain carries TRBV7-9 and TRBJ1-1; 9 bases line up with TRBD1. The trim removed 4 bases at V and 4 bases at J, leaving 10 bases unmatched. There are 16 residues in the CDR3. The V gene's germline CDR1 is SEHNR and CDR2 FQNEAQ (reference sequence). The CDR3 coding sequence is TGTGCCAGCAGCTCCTTAGAGGTACAGGGGGCCACTGAAGCTTTCTTT. This encodes CASSSLEVQGATEAFF. The entire variable domain, with the rest obtained from reference TRBV7-9 and TRBJ1-1, is as follows: DTGVSQNPRHKITKRGQNVTFRCDPISEHNRLYWYRQTLGQGPEFLTYFQNEAQLEKSRLLSDRFSAERPKGSFSTLEIQRTEQGDSAMYLCASSSLEVQGATEAFFGQGTRLTVV.

The chain has TRBV4-1 and TRBJ1-4; D call uncertain. The CDR3 covers 15 residues. CDR1 is MGHRA, CDR2 YSYEKL, per germline. V lost 4 bases to trimming and J lost 5 bases, with 14 bases between them. The CDR3 coding sequence is TGCGCCAGCAGCCTAAGGGCGGCCAAAAATGAAAAACTGTTTTTT. Its translation: CASSLRAAKNEKLFF.

In its sample, this clonotype was seen many times. V gene TRBV3-1 combines with J gene TRBJ2-5; 9 nucleotides line up with TRBD1. The CDR3 length is 15 residues. The germline V gene has CDR1 LGHDT and CDR2 YNNKEL (reference sequence). The V segment lost 4 bases and the J segment 8 bases; nucleotides outside the gene matches: 11. CDR3 sequence (DNA): TGTGCCAGCAGCCGCTTCCGGGACAGGGATGGTACCCAGTACTTC. Protein product: CASSRFRDRDGTQYF.

This clonotype was counted at least ten times. The genes are TRBV12-3 or TRBV12-4 and TRBJ2-2; TRBD2 matches 11 bases. This CDR3 spans 16 amino acids. The J segment lost 3 bases and the V segment lost 0 bases, leaving 0 bases of the junction unmatched. The CDR3 bases are TGTGCCAGCAGTTTAGCGACTAGCGGGGACACCGGGGAGCTGTTTTTT. This sequence encodes CASSLATSGDTGELFF.

This clonotype came up many times. This chain uses TRBV20-1 with TRBJ2-3; possibly TRBD2 for D (7 bases). CDR1 DFQATT and CDR2 SNEGSKA come from the germline V gene (reference sequence). The CDR3 has 18 residues. V was clipped by 6 bases and J by 4 bases, with 29 bases between them. The CDR3 loop is CSAIERPRKGGAADTQYF. The CDR3 nucleotides are TGCAGTGCAATAGAGCGCCCCCGGAAGGGGGGGGCGGCAGATACGCAGTATTTT.

The chain employs TRBV11-2 and TRBJ2-3; the D is unclear. The CDR3 loop spans 13 amino acids. CDR1 and CDR2 (germline): SGHAT, FQNNGV. V was trimmed by 5 bases and J by 3 bases, leaving 9 bases between them. The CDR3 nucleotides are TGTGCCAGCAGCCCAGAGCTTACAGATACGCAGTATTTT. Translating gives CASSPELTDTQYF.

At least ten counts were recorded for this clonotype. This rearrangement joins TRBV12-3 or TRBV12-4 to TRBJ1-1; TRBD1 matches at 9 bases. The V gene end was trimmed by 6 bases and the J gene end by 3 bases; junction bases not matched to a gene: 8. CDR3 length equals 15 residues. The CDR3 is CASSRGWTGDTEAFF. CDR3 DNA sequence: TGTGCCAGCAGCAGGGGATGGACAGGGGACACTGAAGCTTTCTTT.

This clonotype has only one observation. The chain links TRBV3-1 to TRBJ2-5; 8 nucleotides align to TRBD2. Germline trimming cut 3 bases from V and 2 bases from J; bases unmatched to any gene: 5. The CDR3 is made up of 15 amino acids. Germline loops: CDR1 LGHDT, CDR2 YNNKEL (reference sequence). The CDR3 reads CASSQAGGLQETQYF. Here the CDR3 DNA reads TGTGCCAGCAGCCAGGCGGGGGGCTTACAAGAGACCCAGTACTTC.